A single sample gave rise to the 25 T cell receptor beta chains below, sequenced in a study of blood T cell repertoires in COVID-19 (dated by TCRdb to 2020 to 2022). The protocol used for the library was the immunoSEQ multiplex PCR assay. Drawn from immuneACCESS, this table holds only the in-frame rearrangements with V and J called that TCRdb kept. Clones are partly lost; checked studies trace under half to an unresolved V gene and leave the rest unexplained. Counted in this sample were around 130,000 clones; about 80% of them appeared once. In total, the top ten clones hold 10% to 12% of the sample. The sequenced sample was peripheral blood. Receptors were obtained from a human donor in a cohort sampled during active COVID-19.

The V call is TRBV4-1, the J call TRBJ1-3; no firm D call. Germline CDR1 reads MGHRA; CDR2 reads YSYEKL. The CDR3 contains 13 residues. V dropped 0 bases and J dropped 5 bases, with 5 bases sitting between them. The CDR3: CASSQDGRNTIYF. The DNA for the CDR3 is TGCGCCAGCAGCCAAGATGGCCGAAACACCATATATTTT.

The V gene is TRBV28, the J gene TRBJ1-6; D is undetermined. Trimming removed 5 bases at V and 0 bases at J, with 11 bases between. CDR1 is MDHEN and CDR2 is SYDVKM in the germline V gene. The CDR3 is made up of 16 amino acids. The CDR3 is CASSTPLSSYNSPLHF. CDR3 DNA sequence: TGTGCCAGCAGTACTCCACTGAGCTCCTATAATTCACCCCTCCACTTT. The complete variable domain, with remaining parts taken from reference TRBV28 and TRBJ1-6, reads DVKVTQSSRYLVKRTGEKVFLECVQDMDHENMFWYRQDPGLGLRLIYFSYDVKMKEKGDIPEGYSVSREKKERFSLILESASTNQTSMYLCASSTPLSSYNSPLHFGNGTRLTVT.

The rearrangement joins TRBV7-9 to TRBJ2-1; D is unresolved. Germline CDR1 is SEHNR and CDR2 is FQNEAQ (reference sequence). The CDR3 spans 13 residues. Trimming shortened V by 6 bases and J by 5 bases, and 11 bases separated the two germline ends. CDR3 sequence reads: CASSFTGDNEQFF. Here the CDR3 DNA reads TGTGCCAGCAGTTTTACGGGTGACAATGAGCAGTTCTTC. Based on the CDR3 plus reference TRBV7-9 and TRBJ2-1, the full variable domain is DTGVSQNPRHKITKRGQNVTFRCDPISEHNRLYWYRQTLGQGPEFLTYFQNEAQLEKSRLLSDRFSAERPKGSFSTLEIQRTEQGDSAMYLCASSFTGDNEQFFGPGTRLTVL.

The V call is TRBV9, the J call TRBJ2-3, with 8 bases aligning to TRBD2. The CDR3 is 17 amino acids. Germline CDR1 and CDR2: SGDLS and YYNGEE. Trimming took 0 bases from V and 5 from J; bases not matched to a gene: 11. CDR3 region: CASSVEPDGGAEDTQYF. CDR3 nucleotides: TGTGCCAGCAGCGTAGAACCAGACGGGGGGGCCGAAGATACGCAGTATTTT.

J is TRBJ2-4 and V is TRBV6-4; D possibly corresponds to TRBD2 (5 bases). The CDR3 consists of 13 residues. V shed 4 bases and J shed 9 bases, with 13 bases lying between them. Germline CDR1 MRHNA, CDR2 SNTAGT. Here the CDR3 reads CASSAQREGIQYF. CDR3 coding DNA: TGTGCCAGCAGTGCTCAGAGAGAGGGCATTCAGTACTTC.

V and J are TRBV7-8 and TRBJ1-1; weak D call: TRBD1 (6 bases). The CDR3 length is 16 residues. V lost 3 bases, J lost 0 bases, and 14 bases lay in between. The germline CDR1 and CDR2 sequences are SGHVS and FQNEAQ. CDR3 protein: CASSLKGGGLNTEAFF. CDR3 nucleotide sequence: TGTGCCAGCAGCTTGAAGGGGGGGGGACTGAACACTGAAGCTTTCTTT.

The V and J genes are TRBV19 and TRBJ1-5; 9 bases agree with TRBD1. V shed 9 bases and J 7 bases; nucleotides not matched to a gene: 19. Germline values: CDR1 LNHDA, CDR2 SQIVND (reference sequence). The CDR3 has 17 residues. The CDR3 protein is CASTNRGGQGMRQPQHF. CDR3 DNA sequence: TGTGCCAGCACGAACCGTGGGGGACAGGGCATGAGGCAGCCCCAGCATTTT.

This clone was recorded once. The chain's CDR3 is CAIQSDRDTQETQYF. The CDR3 nucleotides are TGTGCCATCCAATCCGACCGGGACACCCAAGAGACCCAGTACTTC. The chain is built from TRBV10-3 and TRBJ2-5; the D gene is possibly TRBD1 (6 bases). The CDR3 is 15 residues long. CDR1 and CDR2 (germline): ENHRY, SYGVKD. The V end was cut by 8 bases, the J end by 1 base, with 17 bases between.

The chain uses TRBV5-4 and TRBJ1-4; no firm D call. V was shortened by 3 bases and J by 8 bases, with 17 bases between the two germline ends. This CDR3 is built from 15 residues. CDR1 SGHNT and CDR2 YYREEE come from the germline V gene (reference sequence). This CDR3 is CASSSGLRVGEKLFF. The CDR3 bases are TGTGCCAGCAGCTCCGGCTTGAGGGTAGGGGAAAAACTGTTTTTT.

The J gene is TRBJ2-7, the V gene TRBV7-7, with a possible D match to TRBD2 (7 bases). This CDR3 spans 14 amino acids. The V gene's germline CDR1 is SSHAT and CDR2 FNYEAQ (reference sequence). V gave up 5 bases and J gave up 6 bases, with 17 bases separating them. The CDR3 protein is CASSPLSGGGEQYF. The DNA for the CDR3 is TGTGCCAGCAGCCCTCTATCGGGGGGCGGCGAGCAGTACTTC.

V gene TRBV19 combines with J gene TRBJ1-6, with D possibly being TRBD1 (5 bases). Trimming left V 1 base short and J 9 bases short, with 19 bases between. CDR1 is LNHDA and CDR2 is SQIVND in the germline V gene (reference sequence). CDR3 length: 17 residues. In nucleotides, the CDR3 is TGTGCCAGTAGTATAGTACCTTCGGGGGGAACGGGTTCACCCCTCCACTTT. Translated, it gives CASSIVPSGGTGSPLHF.

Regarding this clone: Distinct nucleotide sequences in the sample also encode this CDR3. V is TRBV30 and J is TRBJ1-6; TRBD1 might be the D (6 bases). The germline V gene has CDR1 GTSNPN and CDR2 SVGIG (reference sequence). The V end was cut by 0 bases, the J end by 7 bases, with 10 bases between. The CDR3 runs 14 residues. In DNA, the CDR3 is TGTGCCTGGAGTGTTGGTCAGGGGAATTCACCCCTCCACTTT. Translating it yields CAWSVGQGNSPLHF.

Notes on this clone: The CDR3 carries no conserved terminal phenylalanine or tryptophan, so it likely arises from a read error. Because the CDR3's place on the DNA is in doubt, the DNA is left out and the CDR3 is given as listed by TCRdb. The chain's CDR3 is CASSTGTGYYL. This chain uses TRBV28 with TRBJ2-7; the tabulated D call, TRBD1, remains unverified against the DNA. CDR1 MDHEN and CDR2 SYDVKM come from the germline V gene. From its first to its last residue, the CDR3 has 11 amino acids.

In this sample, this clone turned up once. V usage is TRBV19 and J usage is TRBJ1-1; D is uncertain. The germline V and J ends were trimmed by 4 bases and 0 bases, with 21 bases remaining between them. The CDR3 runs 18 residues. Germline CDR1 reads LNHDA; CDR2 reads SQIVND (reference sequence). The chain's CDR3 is CASSKEGLFRLLNTEAFF. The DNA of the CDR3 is TGTGCCAGTAGTAAGGAGGGCCTGTTCCGTCTGTTGAACACTGAAGCTTTCTTT.

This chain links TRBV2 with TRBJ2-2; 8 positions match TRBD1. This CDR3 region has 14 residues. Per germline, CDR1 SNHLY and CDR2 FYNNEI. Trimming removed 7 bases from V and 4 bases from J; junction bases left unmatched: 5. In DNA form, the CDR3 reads TGTGCCAGCAATGACAGGGGTGGCACCGGGGAGCTGTTTTTT. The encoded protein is CASNDRGGTGELFF.

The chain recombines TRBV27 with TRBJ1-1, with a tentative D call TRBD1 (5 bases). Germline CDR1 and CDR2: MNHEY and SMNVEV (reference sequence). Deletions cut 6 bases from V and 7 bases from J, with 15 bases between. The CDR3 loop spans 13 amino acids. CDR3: CASSPKGLFEAFF. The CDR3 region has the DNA TGTGCCAGCAGCCCGAAGGGACTTTTTGAAGCTTTCTTT.

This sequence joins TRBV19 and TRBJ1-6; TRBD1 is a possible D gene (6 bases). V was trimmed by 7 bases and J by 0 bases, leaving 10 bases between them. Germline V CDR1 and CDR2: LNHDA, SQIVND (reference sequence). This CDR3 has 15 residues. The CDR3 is CASTDRSSYNSPLHF. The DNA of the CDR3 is TGTGCCAGTACTGACAGGAGCTCCTATAATTCACCCCTCCACTTT.

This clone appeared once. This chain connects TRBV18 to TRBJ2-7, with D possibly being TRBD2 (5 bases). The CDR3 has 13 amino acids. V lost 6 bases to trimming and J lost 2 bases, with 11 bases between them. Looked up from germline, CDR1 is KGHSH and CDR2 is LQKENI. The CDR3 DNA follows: TGTGCCAGCTCGCGGGCAGAGACCTACGAGCAGTACTTC. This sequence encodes CASSRAETYEQYF. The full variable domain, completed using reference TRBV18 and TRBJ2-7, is NAGVMQNPRHLVRRRGQEARLRCSPMKGHSHVYWYRQLPEEGLKFMVYLQKENIIDESGMPKERFSAEFPKEGPSILRIQQVVRGDSAAYFCASSRAETYEQYFGPGTRLTVT.

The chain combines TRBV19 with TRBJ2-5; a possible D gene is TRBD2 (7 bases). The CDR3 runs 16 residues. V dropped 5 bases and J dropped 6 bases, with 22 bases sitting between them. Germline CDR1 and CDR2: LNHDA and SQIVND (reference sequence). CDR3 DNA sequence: TGTGCCAGTAGTGCCACTACGGGGGGCCGCGGGCAGACCCAGTACTTC. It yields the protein CASSATTGGRGQTQYF.

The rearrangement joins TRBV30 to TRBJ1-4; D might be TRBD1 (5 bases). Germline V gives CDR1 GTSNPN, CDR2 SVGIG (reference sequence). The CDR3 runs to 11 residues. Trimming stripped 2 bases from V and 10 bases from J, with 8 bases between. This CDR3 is CAWSWGAKLFF. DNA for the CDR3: TGTGCCTGGAGTTGGGGCGCAAAACTGTTTTTT. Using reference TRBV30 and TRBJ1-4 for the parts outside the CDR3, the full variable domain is SQTIHQWPATLVQPVGSPLSLECTVEGTSNPNLYWYRQAAGRGLQLLFYSVGIGQISSEVPQNLSASRPQDRQFILSSKKLLLSDSGFYLCAWSWGAKLFFGSGTQLSVL.

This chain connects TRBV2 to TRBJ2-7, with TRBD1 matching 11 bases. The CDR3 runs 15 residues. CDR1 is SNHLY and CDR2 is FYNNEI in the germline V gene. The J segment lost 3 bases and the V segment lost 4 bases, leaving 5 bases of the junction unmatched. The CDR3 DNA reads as TGTGCCAGCAGTGTTGGCGGGACAGGGGGCTACGAGCAGTACTTC. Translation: CASSVGGTGGYEQYF.

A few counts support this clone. The CDR3 sequence: CASSLRGGQGGEKLFF. CDR3 nucleotides: TGTGCCAGCAGCTTAAGGGGGGGACAGGGAGGAGAAAAACTGTTTTTT. This sequence joins TRBV7-3 and TRBJ1-4, with TRBD1 matching 9 bases. Germline CDR1 and CDR2: SGHTA and FQGTGA. CDR3 length equals 16 residues. The J segment lost 8 bases and the V segment lost 1 base, leaving 8 bases of the junction unmatched.

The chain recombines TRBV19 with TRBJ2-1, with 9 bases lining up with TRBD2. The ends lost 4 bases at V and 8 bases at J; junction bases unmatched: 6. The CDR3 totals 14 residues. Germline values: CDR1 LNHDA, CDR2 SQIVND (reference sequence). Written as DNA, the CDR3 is TGTGCCAGTAGTACGGGACTAGCTAGGGATGAGCAGTTCTTC. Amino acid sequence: CASSTGLARDEQFF.

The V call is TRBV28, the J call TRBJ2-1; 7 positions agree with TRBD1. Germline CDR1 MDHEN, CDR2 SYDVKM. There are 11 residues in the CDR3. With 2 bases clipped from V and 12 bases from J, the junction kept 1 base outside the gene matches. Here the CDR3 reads CASSLAGGQFF. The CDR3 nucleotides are TGTGCCAGCAGTTTAGCAGGGGGGCAGTTCTTC.

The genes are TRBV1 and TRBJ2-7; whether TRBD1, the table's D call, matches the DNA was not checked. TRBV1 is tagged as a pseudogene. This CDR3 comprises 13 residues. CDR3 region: CTSSPPQGYEQYF. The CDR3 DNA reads TGCACCAGCAGCCCTCCCCAGGGATACGAGCAGTACTTC.